Reported below is one T cell receptor (beta chain). Clones were read by immunoSEQ multiplex PCR, and TCRdb kept only the in-frame ones, dropping some. The sample consists of approximately 290,000 clones, roughly 85% of them appearing once. The sample belongs to a study of blood T cell repertoires in COVID-19. CDR3 length: 16 amino acids. V lost 3 bases to trimming and J lost 3 bases; unmatched junction nucleotides: 5. The germline gives CDR1 SGHRS, CDR2 YFSETQ. Participant reports of clinical history set cohort assignment. The V and J genes are TRBV5-1 and TRBJ2-5; 13 nucleotides match TRBD2. Sequenced material: PBMCs or T cells enriched from blood (not recorded which). The source is a woman in her twenties or thirties who had recovered from COVID-19. The CDR3 nucleotides are TGCGCCAGCAGCTCCCCCGGACTAGCGGGGGAAGAGACCCAGTACTTC. As protein: CASSSPGLAGEETQYF.